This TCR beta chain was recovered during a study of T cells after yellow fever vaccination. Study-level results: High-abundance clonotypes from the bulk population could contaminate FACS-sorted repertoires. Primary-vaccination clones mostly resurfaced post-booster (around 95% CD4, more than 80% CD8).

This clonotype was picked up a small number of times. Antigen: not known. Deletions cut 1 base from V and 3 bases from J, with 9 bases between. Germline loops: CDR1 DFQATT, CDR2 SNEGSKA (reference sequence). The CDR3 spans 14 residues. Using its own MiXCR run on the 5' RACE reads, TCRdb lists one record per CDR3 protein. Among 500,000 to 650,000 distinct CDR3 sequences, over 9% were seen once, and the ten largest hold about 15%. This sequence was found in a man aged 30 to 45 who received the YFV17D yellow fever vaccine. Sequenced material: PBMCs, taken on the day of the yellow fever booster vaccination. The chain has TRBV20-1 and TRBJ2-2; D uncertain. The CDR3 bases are TGCAGTGCTAGAGTGCCCGGCTACACCGGGGAGCTGTTTTTT. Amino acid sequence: CSARVPGYTGELFF.